Listed below are T cell receptor beta chains from one sample, sequenced in a study of blood T cells in healthy people across ages. TCRdb reprocessed the 5' RACE reads via MiXCR and lists one record per CDR3 protein. The sample includes approximately 1.5 million distinct CDR3 sequences, almost 35% of them seen just once. The source material was blood. These receptors came from a woman aged 25 to 39 in good health. The conserved cysteine and the conserved F or W are not part of the CDR3 here.

v_call,cdr3_length,j_call,cdr3_aa
TRBV20-1,16,TRBJ2-6,SATGGGGAYSGANVLT
TRBV27,10,TRBJ2-7,ASSLPQGAQY
TRBV20-1,12,TRBJ2-4,SASVQGDKNIQY
TRBV5-1,12,TRBJ2-2,ASSLEPSAGELF
TRBV7-7,13,TRBJ2-3,ASSLGGGGSDTQY
TRBV11-2,14,TRBJ2-1,ASSTSSGKSYNEQF
TRBV7-6,14,TRBJ1-2,ASSLVRGLANYGYT
TRBV29-1,10,TRBJ2-3,SVHDRGDTQY
TRBV6-1,13,TRBJ2-3,ASGDTSGVRDTQY
TRBV7-9,13,TRBJ2-7,ASSPPGLEAGEQY
TRBV7-9,14,TRBJ2-3,ASSYRGQGLTDTQY
TRBV20-1,10,TRBJ2-3,SGGISTDTQY
TRBV5-1,12,TRBJ2-1,ASSLGREGNEQF
TRBV20-1,17,TRBJ2-5,SGMGTERLAGPRRGTQY
TRBV30,11,TRBJ2-7,AWNLGRAYEQY
TRBV7-6,12,TRBJ2-7,ASSPNAGYNEQY
TRBV20-1,15,TRBJ2-6,SADPGARSSGANVLT
TRBV12-3/TRBV12-4,12,TRBJ1-6,ASTVRGAGSPLH
TRBV3-1,14,TRBJ2-3,ASSQPSGLSADTQY
TRBV3-1,13,TRBJ1-4,ASSRGTGGNEKLF
TRBV9,15,TRBJ2-1,ASSAYTLAGGPNEQF
TRBV5-1,13,TRBJ2-7,ASSLAHRSSYEQY
TRBV6-4,10,TRBJ2-3,ASSDSSDTQY
TRBV5-1,14,TRBJ2-1,ASRLYGDRGYNEQF
TRBV5-1,14,TRBJ1-1,ASSLAMGQGGTEAF
TRBV7-2,13,TRBJ2-7,ASSLGWLAPYEQY
TRBV25-1,10,TRBJ2-7,ASSENFNEQY
TRBV7-9,12,TRBJ2-1,ASSSTTGGRGQF
TRBV9,16,TRBJ2-3,ASSVSGSGAGATDTQY
TRBV3-1,12,TRBJ2-1,ASSQGAAYNEQF
TRBV6-2/TRBV6-3,11,TRBJ1-5,ASRWDNNQPQH
TRBV29-1,10,TRBJ1-2,SLREQTYGYT
TRBV20-1,12,TRBJ2-7,SASGDRGLHEQY
TRBV12-3/TRBV12-4,12,TRBJ2-7,ASSLARDRPIPY
TRBV10-3,13,TRBJ2-3,AISVTSGITDTQY
TRBV18,13,TRBJ2-1,ASSPLAGDGDEQF
TRBV19,17,TRBJ1-1,ASSNGLQGEGYLNTEAF
TRBV20-1,12,TRBJ2-3,SALQGTSTDTQY
TRBV27,15,TRBJ2-3,ASSWGTGLLAGDTQY
TRBV12-3/TRBV12-4,12,TRBJ2-5,ASSPLLEGETQY
TRBV3-1,13,TRBJ2-4,ASSQGQGTLGEQY